This is a list of T cell receptor beta chains from one sample in a study of cytotoxic CD8 clonotypes in ibrutinib-treated CLL. The data were produced by immunoSEQ multiplex PCR, yet TCRdb's version contains in-frame clones alone and is incomplete. The sample has under 200,000 clones; over 65% are singletons. The sequencing here drew on PBMCs, taken after 12 months of ibrutinib treatment. The receptors originated from a human donor with chronic lymphocytic leukemia. The CDR3 runs from the conserved cysteine through the conserved F or W. A D gene is named only where the DNA matches it firmly. A row's size may be missing; if present it is once, few, many or a size class.

.	TRBV27	.	TRBJ2-5	TGTGCCAGCAGTCGAGGACAGACGTACCAAGAGACCCAGTACTTC	CASSRGQTYQETQYF
.	TRBV25-1	many	TRBJ2-7	TGTGCCAGCACTGGAGGGTTCTACGAGCAGTACTTC	CASTGGFYEQYF
.	TRBV29-1	.	TRBJ2-7	TGCAGCGTTGCCGGGGGCAGCTCCTACGAGCAGTACTTC	CSVAGGSSYEQYF
TRBD1	TRBV4-3	.	TRBJ2-5	TGCGCCAGCAGCCAAGAACATCAGGGCAGGGGGAATCTCAAGACCCAGTACTTC	CASSQEHQGRGNLKTQYF
.	TRBV6-5	.	TRBJ2-7	TGTGCCAGCAGTTATCGGCCAGGGACCGGTTACGAGCAGTACTTC	CASSYRPGTGYEQYF
TRBD2	TRBV6-1	.	TRBJ2-5	TGTGCCAGCAGTGAAAGGGCGGGGGGATCCGAGACCCAGTACTTC	CASSERAGGSETQYF
.	TRBV30	once	TRBJ2-5	TGTGCCTGGAACCCGGGGGGCGTCCAAGAGACCCAGTACTTC	CAWNPGGVQETQYF
TRBD1	TRBV19	.	TRBJ1-1	TGTGCCAGTAGTTATAGAGGACAGGTCATGAACACTGAAGCTTTCTTT	CASSYRGQVMNTEAFF
.	TRBV27	once	TRBJ2-1	TGTGCCAGCAGTTTGTATCCAGGGACAATAAACAATGAGCAGTTCTTC	CASSLYPGTINNEQFF
TRBD1	TRBV7-3	.	TRBJ2-1	TGTGCCAGCAGCCACGGAGGGACAGGGGGCGCCCGGAATGAGCAGTTCTTC	CASSHGGTGGARNEQFF
.	TRBV28	.	TRBJ1-1	TGTGCCAGCAAAGTACAGGGCCAAAACACTGAAGCTTTCTTT	CASKVQGQNTEAFF
.	TRBV5-6	.	TRBJ1-1	TGTGCCAGCAGCTTCGGGGGCGGATCGGAAGCTTTCTTT	CASSFGGGSEAFF
.	TRBV6-1	.	TRBJ1-2	TGTGCCACCCAGGGGAACTATGGCTACACCTTC	CATQGNYGYTF
.	TRBV5-6	.	TRBJ1-1	TGTGCCAGCAGCTTGTATGCTGGTGACAGAAACACTGAAGCTTTCTTT	CASSLYAGDRNTEAFF
.	TRBV19	once	TRBJ1-2	TGTGCCAGTAGCCCCCAACAGCTTAGCTATGGCTACACCTTC	CASSPQQLSYGYTF
.	TRBV30	.	TRBJ2-1	TGTGCCTGGACCGAAACGGGGCGAAAGCAGTTCTTC	CAWTETGRKQFF
TRBD1	TRBV5-1	.	TRBJ1-2	TGCGCCAGCAGCTTGGCCCAGGGACAGGGGGATTATGGCTACACCTTC	CASSLAQGQGDYGYTF
TRBD1	TRBV28	.	TRBJ1-2	TGTGCCAGCAGTTTAGCAGGACAGGGGAACTATGGCTACACCTTC	CASSLAGQGNYGYTF